This T cell receptor beta chain is drawn from a study of T cell repertoires in cytomegalovirus infection. Overall study: Public signatures in TCR beta pointed to CMV infection and matching HLA type. General observations from the study: HLA-C-restricted CMV clonotypes gave the most frequent clonotype in two of eight donors. The study identified carriers of CMV plus the relevant HLA from cumulative public TCR beta family frequency.

Germline CDR1 reads SGHDN; CDR2 reads FVKESK. Trimming took off 4 bases at V and 4 bases at J, with 16 bases between the two ends. There are 15 residues in the CDR3. This clonotype was picked up a small number of times. Its antigen remains unidentified. One entry per CDR3 protein results from TCRdb running MiXCR on the reads. In the table there are 450,000 to 600,000 distinct CDR3 sequences, roughly 12% of which are singletons. The clonotype comes from a human donor in good health (CMV status not recorded). Some clones in this sample may be carry-over from other donors' samples. The chain carries TRBV14 and TRBJ2-5, with D tentatively TRBD1 (5 bases). Sequences were obtained from PBMCs. The CDR3 DNA reads as TGTGCCAGCAGCCCACCCTCTACAGGCGTAGAGACCCAGTACTTC. This encodes CASSPPSTGVETQYF. The entire variable domain, with the rest obtained from reference TRBV14 and TRBJ2-5, is as follows: EAGVTQFPSHSVIEKGQTVTLRCDPISGHDNLYWYRRVMGKEIKFLLHFVKESKQDESGMPNNRFLAERTGGTYSTLKVQPAELEDSGVYFCASSPPSTGVETQYFGPGTRLLVL.